This is a list of T cell receptor beta chains from one sample in a study of cytomegalovirus exposure and HLA in healthy donors. Using immunoSEQ multiplex PCR, the repertoire was profiled, and TCRdb retains in-frame clones only, with some absent. This repertoire shows around 150,000 clones, 82% found once; its top ten account for more than 0.9%. The sequenced sample consisted of PBMCs. These receptors were taken from a girl aged 2 to 10 in good health and CMV-seropositive. CDR3s leave out the opening cysteine and the closing phenylalanine or tryptophan. The order of the fields is V gene, J gene, CDR3 protein.

V: TRBV14
J: TRBJ2-5
CDR3: ASSQESPTGYKWETQY

V: TRBV4-1
J: TRBJ2-7
CDR3: ASSQWTSVSPRSYEQY

V: TRBV14
J: TRBJ2-1
CDR3: ASSPGTSGSGGPYNEQF

V: TRBV6-5
J: TRBJ2-1
CDR3: ASRSSGSNEQF

V: TRBV29-1
J: TRBJ2-1
CDR3: SLRGGGGGPNEQF

V: TRBV7-8
J: TRBJ1-2
CDR3: ASSLVRSGYGYT

V: TRBV2
J: TRBJ1-1
CDR3: ASSVIRQQNTEAF

V: TRBV30
J: TRBJ2-7
CDR3: AWSATGYEQY

V: TRBV2
J: TRBJ2-7
CDR3: ASMGLAGFNEQY

V: TRBV6-5
J: TRBJ2-7
CDR3: ASRGGQFSYEQY

V: TRBV6-5
J: TRBJ2-7
CDR3: ASSYEQAPLVEQY

V: TRBV29-1
J: TRBJ2-2
CDR3: SVVAVYTGELF

V: TRBV29-1
J: TRBJ1-4
CDR3: SVEDLDIGEKLF

V: TRBV6-1
J: TRBJ1-1
CDR3: ASLDLNTEAF

V: TRBV7-9
J: TRBJ2-1
CDR3: ASSSPIAGVNNEQF

V: TRBV5-1
J: TRBJ2-1
CDR3: ASSSGTSGSTSQF

V: TRBV30
J: TRBJ2-1
CDR3: AWKAGASYNEQF

V: TRBV7-8
J: TRBJ1-1
CDR3: ASSFTQGPGNTEAF

V: TRBV6-4
J: TRBJ2-6
CDR3: ASNLGGEGNVLT

V: TRBV28
J: TRBJ1-2
CDR3: ASRPGSGYGYT

V: TRBV19
J: TRBJ2-7
CDR3: ASSILPLTGSGYEQY

V: TRBV2
J: TRBJ2-1
CDR3: ASFSAVANEQF

V: TRBV6-1
J: TRBJ2-3
CDR3: ASKTGQFAQDTQY